This passage covers 4 T cell receptor beta chains from one sample sequenced in a study of early T cells in non-severe SARS-CoV-2 infection (dated by TCRdb to about 2021). Receptor libraries were prepared by 5' RACE. The listed sequencing device is NextSeq 500. TCRdb trimmed public reads at Q25 via fastp, called clones via MiXCR and kept in-frame beta chains. Merged by CDR3 protein, the rows form single entries marked with the most common genes and DNA. Across this sample there are 55,000 to 65,000 distinct CDR3 sequences, with approximately 10% seen only once. The ten most abundant clones make up 1.7% of the sample. The source material was whole blood. The receptors here all came from an adult who was a healthcare worker with PCR-confirmed SARS-CoV-2 infection or an uninfected control (not recorded which).

The chain uses TRBV29-1 and TRBJ2-7; D is possibly TRBD2 (5 bases). V lost 7 bases, J lost 2 bases, and 9 bases lay in between. CDR1 is SQVTM, CDR2 ANQGSEA, per germline. The CDR3 contains 11 residues. The chain's CDR3 is CSAMTTYEQYF. CDR3 nucleotides: TGCAGCGCCATGACTACCTACGAGCAGTACTTC.

This chain links TRBV3-1 with TRBJ2-3; D perhaps matches TRBD2 (6 bases). The CDR3 spans 14 residues. The V end was cut by 2 bases, the J end by 6 bases, with 12 bases between. Germline CDR1 LGHDT, CDR2 YNNKEL (reference sequence). The CDR3 nucleotides are TGTGCCAGCAGCCAAAAAGGCGGGGAGGATACGCAGTATTTT. Translating it yields CASSQKGGEDTQYF.

The gene calls are TRBV18 and TRBJ1-2; D is ambiguous. V was shortened by 0 bases and J by 4 bases, with 15 bases between the two germline ends. This CDR3 region has 16 residues. Germline assignment: CDR1 KGHSH and CDR2 LQKENI. The CDR3 sequence is CASSPPMGQLVYGYTF. The CDR3 DNA follows: TGTGCCAGCTCACCACCGATGGGTCAGCTAGTCTATGGCTACACCTTC.

This clonotype was observed a handful of times. The V and J genes are TRBV7-9 and TRBJ2-5; D remains unclear. Germline loops: CDR1 SEHNR, CDR2 FQNEAQ (reference sequence). CDR3 size: 14 residues. V was cut by 0 bases and J by 1 base, with 6 bases left in between. This CDR3 reads CASSLAEFQETQYF. The CDR3 DNA is TGTGCCAGCAGCTTAGCGGAATTCCAAGAGACCCAGTACTTC.